A selection of T cell receptor beta chains follows, all from one sample in a study of breast tumors, draining lymph nodes, adjacent tissues. TCRdb processed the multiplex PCR reads anew with MiXCR; each CDR3 protein has one entry. This sample has about 170,000 distinct CDR3 sequences; around 35% occur once, and the top ten carry around 4%. What was sequenced was axillary lymph node tissue. The receptors were gathered from a female donor with breast cancer. Some clones in this sample may be carry-over from other donors' samples. The CDR3 runs from the conserved cysteine through the conserved F or W. D genes are given only for firm matches. A row's size may be missing; if present it is once, few, many or a size class.

DNA	CDR3	V	size	D	J
TGTGCCACCAGCAGAGAACAGGGGGGCGGTTTGGGGTACACCTTC	CATSREQGGGLGYTF	TRBV15	many	TRBD1	TRBJ1-2
TGTGCCAGCAGTCGGACAGGGGAGAATCAGCCCCAGCATTTT	CASSRTGENQPQHF	TRBV6-1	few	TRBD1	TRBJ1-5
TGTGCCAGCTTGGCAGCTAACTATGGCTACACCTTC	CASLAANYGYTF	TRBV2	many	NA	TRBJ1-2
TGTGCCAGCAGCGACGAGGGAACCCAGTACTTC	CASSDEGTQYF	TRBV5-6	many	NA	TRBJ2-5
TGTGCCAGCAGCTTAAGGACCGGGACTAGCGGGAGAAGGAATGAGCAGTTCTTC	CASSLRTGTSGRRNEQFF	TRBV7-9	many	TRBD2	TRBJ2-1
TGTGCCAGCAGTCATTCGTGTCCTATCAGGGGAACAGATACGCAGTATTTT	CASSHSCPIRGTDTQYF	TRBV6-9	NA	NA	TRBJ2-3
TGTGCCTGGACCTCCTACAATGAGCAGTTCTTC	CAWTSYNEQFF	TRBV30	NA	NA	TRBJ2-1
TGTGCCAGCAGAAGACAGGGCTCGGCCTTTGGCTACACCTTC	CASRRQGSAFGYTF	TRBV12-3/TRBV12-4	NA	TRBD1	TRBJ1-2
TGTGCCACCAGTGGTAGCGGGAGATCCTGCGAGCAGTGCTTC	CATSGSGRSCEQCF	TRBV24-1	NA	TRBD2	TRBJ2-7
TGTGCCAGCAGGGCCGGGACGGGACTTAATTCACCCCTCCACTTT	CASRAGTGLNSPLHF	TRBV6-1	many	NA	TRBJ1-6
TGTGCCAGCAGTCACTCGAGCCCTGGTTATGGCTACACCTTC	CASSHSSPGYGYTF	TRBV6-6	few	NA	TRBJ1-2
TGTGCCAGCAGCCATTGGACAGGGGGCTTGCACGGGGAGCTGTTTTTT	CASSHWTGGLHGELFF	TRBV14	NA	TRBD1	TRBJ2-2
TGTGCCAGTAGTATAGATAGTTCAGGCTTCTATAGCAATCAGCCCCAGCATTTT	CASSIDSSGFYSNQPQHF	TRBV19	many	NA	TRBJ1-5
TGCAGTGCTAGTCGGGGGGGAGACACCGGGGAGCTGTTTTTT	CSASRGGDTGELFF	TRBV20-1	many	TRBD2	TRBJ2-2
TGTGCCAGCAGTGGGGACAGGGGGCGGGTGTACGAGCAGTACTTC	CASSGDRGRVYEQYF	TRBV2	many	TRBD1	TRBJ2-7
TGCAGTGTTGAGGACAGGGGGCGCGGATCACCCCTCCACTTT	CSVEDRGRGSPLHF	TRBV20-1	many	TRBD1	TRBJ1-6
TGTGCCAGTAGTATATCCGGACTAGCGGAGCAAGAGACCCAGTACTTC	CASSISGLAEQETQYF	TRBV19	NA	TRBD2	TRBJ2-5
TGTGCCAATAGCCCCCAGGACTTGGGAGCCCAGTACTTC	CANSPQDLGAQYF	TRBV7-2	NA	NA	TRBJ2-7
TGTGCCAGCAGCCCCCGAACGGGACTAGCGGGAAGGGCGCAGTATTTT	CASSPRTGLAGRAQYF	TRBV7-8	many	TRBD2	TRBJ2-3
TGTGCCAGCAGTCCGAGGCGTGAGCAGTTCTTC	CASSPRREQFF	TRBV6-2/TRBV6-3	many	NA	TRBJ2-1
TGTGCCAGCAGCTTCGAGAGCGCGTCCTACGAGCAGTACTTC	CASSFESASYEQYF	TRBV5-4	many	NA	TRBJ2-7
TGCAGCGTTGAAACCCGGTATGGCTACACCTTC	CSVETRYGYTF	TRBV29-1	many	NA	TRBJ1-2
TGTGCCAGCAGCCTCGTCGGGGGGAATGAAAAACTGTTTTTT	CASSLVGGNEKLFF	TRBV12-3/TRBV12-4	many	NA	TRBJ1-4
TGTGCCAGCAGCTTGCATGAAAAACTGTTTTTT	CASSLHEKLFF	TRBV5-6	many	NA	TRBJ1-4
TGTGCCAGCATCTTGGACAGGGATGACTATGGCTACACCTTC	CASILDRDDYGYTF	TRBV12-3/TRBV12-4	many	TRBD1	TRBJ1-2
TGCAGTGCTAGAGCGAGCGGGAGGGCCACCCGCTACGAGCAGTACTTC	CSARASGRATRYEQYF	TRBV20-1	many	TRBD2	TRBJ2-7
TGCGCCAGCAGCCATACAGGGAAAGCCGGGGAGCTGTCTTTT	CASSHTGKAGELSF	TRBV10-1	once	NA	TRBJ2-2
TGTGCCAGCAGCCTGGACAGGGCAAATGGGCAGTTCTTC	CASSLDRANGQFF	TRBV7-3	NA	TRBD1	TRBJ2-1
TGCGCCAGCAGCTTGCCCAAAGGAGGGGCCCAAGAGACCCAGTACTTC	CASSLPKGGAQETQYF	TRBV5-1	many	NA	TRBJ2-5
TGTGCCACCAGCAGAGATATGGGGACGCCCATCCACGAGCAGTTCTTC	CATSRDMGTPIHEQFF	TRBV15	many	NA	TRBJ2-1
TGTGCCAGCAGCTTAGCCCGGGACAGCGAGGATAACTATGGCTACACCTTC	CASSLARDSEDNYGYTF	TRBV11-1	NA	TRBD1	TRBJ1-2
TGTGCCGGCAGCTGGGGACTAGCAGACACGCAGTATTTT	CAGSWGLADTQYF	TRBV7-6	NA	TRBD2	TRBJ2-3
TGTGCCAGCGGAGGGGGGATAGCGGAGTACAATGAGCAGTTCTTC	CASGGGIAEYNEQFF	TRBV28	many	NA	TRBJ2-1
TGCAGTGCTAGAGCAGGGAACTATGGCTACACCTTC	CSARAGNYGYTF	TRBV20-1	NA	NA	TRBJ1-2
TGCGCCAGCAGCTTGGCCGCAGGGTGGGGGCAAGAGACCCAGTACTTC	CASSLAAGWGQETQYF	TRBV5-1	many	NA	TRBJ2-5
TGTGCCAGCAGGAGGACACAGGGGAATTCACCCCTCCACTTT	CASRRTQGNSPLHF	TRBV12-3/TRBV12-4	NA	TRBD1	TRBJ1-6
TGTGCCAGCAGCTGGCAAGACCATTCACCCCTCCACTTT	CASSWQDHSPLHF	TRBV5-6	many	NA	TRBJ1-6
TGTGCCAGCAGTCACTCGTCGACAGGGAGCACAGATACGCAGTATTTT	CASSHSSTGSTDTQYF	TRBV6-6	few	TRBD1	TRBJ2-3
TGTGCCACCAGCGGGACAGGGGAAGCACCCCTCCACTTT	CATSGTGEAPLHF	TRBV15	many	TRBD1	TRBJ1-6
TGCAGCGTGATCGGGACTAGCGGGGGGGCCGGGGAGACCCAGTACTTC	CSVIGTSGGAGETQYF	TRBV29-1	NA	TRBD2	TRBJ2-5
TGTGCCAGCAGCTCTGGACAGGGGGCCAGTGAAAAACTGTTTTTT	CASSSGQGASEKLFF	TRBV7-9	many	TRBD1	TRBJ1-4
TGTGCCAGCTCACCCCTGACAGGGAGAGGCACCGGGGAGCTGTTTTTT	CASSPLTGRGTGELFF	TRBV18	NA	TRBD1	TRBJ2-2
TGTGCCAGCAGCGGCGAGGTGGGGCGAAGGGAGCAGTACTTC	CASSGEVGRREQYF	TRBV6-5	many	NA	TRBJ2-7
TGTGCCAGCAGTGGGGGTTATGGTCTCCAGTTCTTC	CASSGGYGLQFF	TRBV2	NA	NA	TRBJ2-1
TGTGCCAGCAGTGACTGGGGGGCTGGAACAGATACGCAGTATTTT	CASSDWGAGTDTQYF	TRBV2	few	NA	TRBJ2-3
TGCAGTGCTACCCTGGAAAGGGTCAACACCGGGGAGCTGTTTTTT	CSATLERVNTGELFF	TRBV20-1	NA	NA	TRBJ2-2
TGTGCCAGCAGTTTCGACAGGGCGTCCTACGAGCAGTACTTC	CASSFDRASYEQYF	TRBV12-3/TRBV12-4	many	TRBD1	TRBJ2-7
TGTGCCAGCAGTGCTGGAGCGCAGTCGAACTATGGCTACACCTTC	CASSAGAQSNYGYTF	TRBV25-1	NA	NA	TRBJ1-2
TGTGCCAGCAGCCCATACGCTCCAGCGGGAGGGGACGATGAGCAGTTCTTC	CASSPYAPAGGDDEQFF	TRBV7-9	many	TRBD2	TRBJ2-1